Reported below is one TCR beta chain. The data stem from a study of blood T cells in healthy people across ages. CDR3 length: 13 amino acids. V shed 8 bases, J shed 5 bases, and the junction held 5 bases outside the gene matches. In germline, CDR1 is MDHEN, CDR2 SYDVKM. The use of a sample-barcoded 5' primer and a J-beta primer mix characterized a second PCR of about 6 to 11 cycles. TCRdb re-analysed the 5' RACE reads in MiXCR, keeping a single row per CDR3 protein. This table has about 800,000 distinct CDR3 sequences, around 25% appearing once. These records were also assigned to another study, of T cells of mothers and their children.

Sequencing input: blood. The sequence was obtained from a boy aged 5-17 years in good health. This chain uses TRBV28 with TRBJ2-5, with 10 bases aligning to TRBD1. The chain's CDR3 is CASRDRGYETQYF. The CDR3 DNA reads as TGTGCCAGCCGGGACAGGGGTTACGAGACCCAGTACTTC.